Listed below are T cell receptor beta chains from one sample, sequenced in a study of neoadjuvant anti-PD-1 for oral cavity cancer. Assay used: immunoSEQ multiplex PCR; TCRdb lists only in-frame clones, some missing. Here the sample spans 72,000 or so clones, roughly nine tenths being singletons. This material consisted of PBMCs, taken after nivolumab (anti-PD-1) treatment. These receptors all come from a person aged 40-85 years with oral cavity squamous cell carcinoma. The CDR3 runs from the conserved cysteine through the conserved F or W. D genes are given only for firm matches. Clone size is stated in some rows and not others, as once, few, many or a class when expanded.

clone_size j_call v_call d_call cdr3_nt cdr3_aa
. TRBJ2-7 TRBV28 TRBD2 TGTGCCAGCAGTTTATGGACTAGCGGGAGAATGGACGAGCAGTACTTC CASSLWTSGRMDEQYF
. TRBJ2-7 TRBV2 TRBD1 TGTGCCAGCAGTACCGGGACAGGGGGCCGCGAGCAGTACTTC CASSTGTGGREQYF
few TRBJ1-2 TRBV7-8 TRBD1 TGTGCCAGCAGCCAACCTCGACAGGGTAGCTGGTACTATGGCTACACCTTC CASSQPRQGSWYYGYTF
few TRBJ2-4 TRBV28 TRBD1 TGTGCCAGCAGCCGATTCCAGACAGGGTACGTTCAGTACTTC CASSRFQTGYVQYF
. TRBJ2-7 TRBV5-1 TRBD1 TGCGCCAGCAGTAGGGACAGGGGTGCCTACGAGCAGTACTTC CASSRDRGAYEQYF
. TRBJ2-7 TRBV11-2 . TGTGCCAGCAGACGCGTGGGTAGCCCGGGGTACGAGCAGTACTTC CASRRVGSPGYEQYF
. TRBJ2-7 TRBV10-2 . TGCGCCAGCACCCAGGGGCGCGAGCAGTACTTC CASTQGREQYF
few TRBJ2-3 TRBV25-1 . TGTGCCAGCAGTGAACGCGGCGGGGGCAGGACAGATACGCAGTATTTT CASSERGGGRTDTQYF
once TRBJ2-1 TRBV5-1 . TGCGCCAGCAGCTTGGCCTGGGTCAATGAGCAGTTCTTC CASSLAWVNEQFF
. TRBJ1-1 TRBV13 TRBD1 TGTGCCAGCAGCGAACCGACAGGGTTTCCAGAAGCTTTCTTT CASSEPTGFPEAFF
few TRBJ1-5 TRBV7-6 . TGTGCCAGCAGCTTAGGGTCGGGCAATCAGCCCCAGCATTTT CASSLGSGNQPQHF
once TRBJ1-5 TRBV5-1 TRBD1 TGCGCCAGCAGCTTGAACCCGGGACAGGTCTTCCATCAGCCCCAGCATTTT CASSLNPGQVFHQPQHF
. TRBJ1-2 TRBV7-6 TRBD1 TGTGCCAGCAGCGACACAGGGGGCTATGGCTACACCTTC CASSDTGGYGYTF
. TRBJ1-5 TRBV11-2 . TGTGCCAGCAGCTTAGATGAATATAGCAATCAGCCCCAGCATTTT CASSLDEYSNQPQHF
. TRBJ2-3 TRBV25-1 . TGTGCCAGAGAGGGGCTGTCAGATACGCAGTATTTT CAREGLSDTQYF
. TRBJ2-1 TRBV7-9 . TGTGCCAGCAGCTTCGGGTTGACTGGACCAAATGAGCAGTTCTTC CASSFGLTGPNEQFF
. TRBJ1-1 TRBV27 . TGTGCCAGCAGTTGGGCGGGAACAGACACTGAAGCTTTCTTT CASSWAGTDTEAFF
. TRBJ1-5 TRBV19 TRBD1 TGTGCCAGTAGCCAGGGGGTGGGAAGTCAGCCCCAGCATTTT CASSQGVGSQPQHF
. TRBJ2-3 TRBV6-6 . TGTGCCAGCAGGAAACAGGGACTTGGGGATACGCAGTATTTT CASRKQGLGDTQYF
once TRBJ2-3 TRBV4-2 . TGTGCCAGCAGCCAAGTAAGCGGTAGCACAGATACGCAGTATTTT CASSQVSGSTDTQYF
. TRBJ2-1 TRBV6-1 . TGTGCCAGCAGTGGGGGGTGGCGGAGATACAATGAGCAGTTCTTC CASSGGWRRYNEQFF
. TRBJ2-7 TRBV7-8 TRBD1 TGTGCCAGCAGCCCGAACAGGGGCGTTGGCTACGAGCAGTACTTC CASSPNRGVGYEQYF
. TRBJ2-7 TRBV27 TRBD1 TGTGCCAGCAGTTTCGTCAGGGGGCCCTACGAGCAGTACTTC CASSFVRGPYEQYF
. TRBJ2-5 TRBV11-3 TRBD2 TGTGCCAGCAGCCTAGGGGGTAACAGCGGGGGCCACCAAGAGACCCAGTACTTC CASSLGGNSGGHQETQYF
few TRBJ1-3 TRBV2 . TGTGCCAGCAGTGAGGGCTTGGGAAACTCTGGAAACACCATATATTTT CASSEGLGNSGNTIYF
. TRBJ2-7 TRBV19 . TGTGCCAGTAGTATATCCCCCACGGGCTGGGGTACCTACGAGCAGTACTTC CASSISPTGWGTYEQYF
. TRBJ1-2 TRBV6-1 . TGTGCCAGCAGGGAAGGCTGGTCCTATGGCTACACCTTC CASREGWSYGYTF
. TRBJ2-7 TRBV5-1 . TGCGCCAGCAGCTTAGTGGGGGAGCAGTACTTC CASSLVGEQYF
. TRBJ2-2 TRBV11-3 . TGTGCCAGCAGCTTAGATATGGGTGGGCAGGACACCGGGGAGCTGTTTTTT CASSLDMGGQDTGELFF
. TRBJ1-2 TRBV6-6 TRBD1 TGTGCCAGCAGCCCGACAGGGGGGCGATGGTATGGCTACACCTTC CASSPTGGRWYGYTF
. TRBJ1-4 TRBV28 TRBD1 TGTGCCAGCAGTTTTGGTCAGGGGGCTGGTGAAAAACTGTTTTTT CASSFGQGAGEKLFF
. TRBJ1-5 TRBV28 . TGTGCCAGCAGCGTAAACGGGGGGCCCCATCAGCCCCAGCATTTT CASSVNGGPHQPQHF
. TRBJ2-3 TRBV2 . TGTGCCAGCAGGGTATTTCAGGGATATACGCAGTATTTT CASRVFQGYTQYF
. TRBJ1-1 TRBV25-1 TRBD1 TGTGCCAGCAGTGAATTACAGGGGAGAGCTTTCTTT CASSELQGRAFF
once TRBJ1-5 TRBV6-1 TRBD1 TGTGCCAGCAGTGTTCCGGGACAGGGGTGGAATCAGCCCCAGCATTTT CASSVPGQGWNQPQHF
. TRBJ2-3 TRBV6-1 TRBD1 TGTGCCAGCAGTGCGGACAGGGGGCGGGATACGCAGTATTTT CASSADRGRDTQYF
. TRBJ1-5 TRBV5-1 . TGCGCCAGCAGGGAGTCCGGGACTCCGAATCAGCCCCAGCATTTT CASRESGTPNQPQHF
. TRBJ1-1 TRBV14 TRBD1 TGTGCCAGCAGCCAAGAAGGCCGGGGGACAGGGGACCTGAACACTGAAGCTTTCTTT CASSQEGRGTGDLNTEAFF
. TRBJ1-2 TRBV30 . TGTGCCTGGAGTCGGTTGGGCAATAACTATGGCTACACCTTC CAWSRLGNNYGYTF
. TRBJ2-5 TRBV7-9 TRBD2 TGTGCCAGCAGCTCCACAGCGGGGGGAGGAGAGACCCAGTACTTC CASSSTAGGGETQYF
. TRBJ1-3 TRBV7-8 TRBD1 TGTGCCAGCAGCTTCCGAACTGACAGGGTGGGAAACACCATATATTTT CASSFRTDRVGNTIYF
. TRBJ2-1 TRBV7-8 . TGTGCCAGCAGCATCGGGGGGCACAATGAGCAGTTCTTC CASSIGGHNEQFF
once TRBJ2-5 TRBV27 TRBD1 TGTGCCAGCAGTGCCAGACAGGGGGGGAGGGAGACCCAGTACTTC CASSARQGGRETQYF
once TRBJ2-3 TRBV27 TRBD2 TGTGCCAGCAGTCCCGGACTAGCGGGAGGGTTGCAGTATTTT CASSPGLAGGLQYF
. TRBJ1-2 TRBV5-1 . TGCGCCAGCAGCATTAACGACAGGACCTATGGCTACACCTTC CASSINDRTYGYTF
. TRBJ1-1 TRBV27 . TGTGCCAGAAAAACTACGGCCCCTTACACTGAAGCTTTCTTT CARKTTAPYTEAFF
. TRBJ1-2 TRBV30 . TGTGCCTGGAGTGTCGGGGGGGCCTATGGCTACACCTTC CAWSVGGAYGYTF
few TRBJ2-3 TRBV19 . TGTGCCAGTAGTGTCGATGTGGATACGCAGTATTTT CASSVDVDTQYF
. TRBJ2-5 TRBV14 . TGTGCCAGCAGCCCCCCCGGAGAGACCCAGTACTTC CASSPPGETQYF
. TRBJ1-2 TRBV6-5 . TGTGCCAGCAGTTCCATTTTCATGGGTAACTATGGCTACACCTTC CASSSIFMGNYGYTF
. TRBJ2-2 TRBV9 . TGTGCCAGCAGCGTAGGGAGGACAGCCAACACCGGGGAGCTGTTTTTT CASSVGRTANTGELFF
once TRBJ2-2 TRBV19 TRBD2 TGTGCCAGTAAAGGGCGGGAGGGCCCCACCGGGGAGCTGTTTTTT CASKGREGPTGELFF
. TRBJ2-4 TRBV13 . TGTGCCAGCAGCTTAGGCCTGGGGGGGCCCAAAAACATTCAGTACTTC CASSLGLGGPKNIQYF